This T cell receptor beta chain comes out of a study of cytomegalovirus exposure and HLA in healthy donors. Germline values: CDR1 MGHRA, CDR2 YSYEKL. The CDR3 has 12 amino acids. Trimming took off 7 bases at V and 10 bases at J, with 14 bases between the two ends. 13 Jbeta primers and 60 Vbeta primers were used for the PCR. The assay was immunoSEQ multiplex PCR, and TCRdb's table has in-frame clones only and misses some. The sample table sets out more than 75,000 clones. The receptor comes from a man aged 50 or older in good health and CMV-seropositive. The J gene is TRBJ2-1, the V gene TRBV4-1, with D possibly being TRBD2 (6 bases). The sample taken for sequencing was PBMCs. The CDR3 DNA reads TGCGCCAGCATAAGCGGGCTAGGCGAGCAGTTCTTC. Translating gives CASISGLGEQFF.